This T cell receptor beta chain was identified in a study of STAT5B mutations in CD4+ large granular lymphocyte leukemia. Remarks on this clone: As yet, its antigen is unknown.

Study-wide results and limits: The CD4+ versus CD8+ T-LGLL clonality difference may reflect limited sample size. Patient CD4-sorted repertoires stayed more clonal than healthy ones after leukemic-clone removal. TRBV06-family usage was enriched in top patient clones (8/27) versus controls (2/35).

V lost 5 bases and J lost 3, with 19 bases in between. Germline CDR1 is LNHDA and CDR2 is SQIVND (reference sequence). The CDR3 spans 16 residues. Study processing details: Lowest detectable productive clonotype frequency was 2.59 x 10-5. The table came from immunoSEQ multiplex PCR; TCRdb's copy has only in-frame clones and leaves some out. That table is the source of V, J and clone size, and D and trimming were worked out from the DNA. This sample carries approximately 21,000 clones, 70% to 80% of them seen once, and the ten largest clones take 0.4% to 0.45%. The specimen was CD4+ T cells from blood buffy coats. V gene TRBV19 combines with J gene TRBJ1-1, with D perhaps TRBD1 (6 bases). This TCR derives from a human donor in good health. CDR3 residues: CASSARGRGRDTEAFF. CDR3 in DNA: TGTGCCAGTAGTGCGAGGGGGAGAGGGAGAGACACTGAAGCTTTCTTT.